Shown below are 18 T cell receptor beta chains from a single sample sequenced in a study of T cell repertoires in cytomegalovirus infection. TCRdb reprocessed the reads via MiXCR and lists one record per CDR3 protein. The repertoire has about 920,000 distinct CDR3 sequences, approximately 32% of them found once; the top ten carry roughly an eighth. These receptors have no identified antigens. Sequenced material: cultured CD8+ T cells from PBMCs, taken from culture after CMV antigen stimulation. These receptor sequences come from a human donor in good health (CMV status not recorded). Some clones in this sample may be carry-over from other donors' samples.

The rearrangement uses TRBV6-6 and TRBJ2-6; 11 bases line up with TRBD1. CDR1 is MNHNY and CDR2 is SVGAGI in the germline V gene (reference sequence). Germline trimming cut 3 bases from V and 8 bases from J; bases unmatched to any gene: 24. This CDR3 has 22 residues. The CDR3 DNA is TGTGCCAGCAGTTATTTCGGGACAGGGGGGCGATCCCCCCGAGGGATCCCCAACGTCCTGACTTTC. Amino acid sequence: CASSYFGTGGRSPRGIPNVLTF.

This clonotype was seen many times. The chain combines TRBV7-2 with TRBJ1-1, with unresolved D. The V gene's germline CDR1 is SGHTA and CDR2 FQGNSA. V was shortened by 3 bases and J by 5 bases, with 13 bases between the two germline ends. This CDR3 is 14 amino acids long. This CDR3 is CASSFPSLVTEAFF. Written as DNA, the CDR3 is TGTGCCAGCAGCTTCCCCTCCCTGGTTACTGAAGCTTTCTTT.

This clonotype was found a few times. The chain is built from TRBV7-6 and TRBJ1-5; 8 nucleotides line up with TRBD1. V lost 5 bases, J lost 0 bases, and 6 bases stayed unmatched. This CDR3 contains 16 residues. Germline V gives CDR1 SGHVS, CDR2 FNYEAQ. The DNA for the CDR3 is TGTGCCAGCAGCGTTGGGACAGGACTTAGCAATCAGCCCCAGCATTTT. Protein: CASSVGTGLSNQPQHF.

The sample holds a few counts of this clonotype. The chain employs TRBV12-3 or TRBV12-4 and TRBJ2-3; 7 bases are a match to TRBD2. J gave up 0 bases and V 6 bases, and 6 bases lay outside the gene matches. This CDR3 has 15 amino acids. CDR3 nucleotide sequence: TGTGCCAGCAGCATGACTAGCCCCAGCACAGATACGCAGTATTTT. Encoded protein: CASSMTSPSTDTQYF.

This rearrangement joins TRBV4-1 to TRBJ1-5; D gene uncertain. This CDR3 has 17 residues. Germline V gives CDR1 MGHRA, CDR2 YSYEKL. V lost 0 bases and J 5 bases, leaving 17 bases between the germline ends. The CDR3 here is CASSQDIRLPWDQPQHF. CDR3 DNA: TGCGCCAGCAGCCAAGATATTCGATTACCCTGGGATCAGCCCCAGCATTTT.

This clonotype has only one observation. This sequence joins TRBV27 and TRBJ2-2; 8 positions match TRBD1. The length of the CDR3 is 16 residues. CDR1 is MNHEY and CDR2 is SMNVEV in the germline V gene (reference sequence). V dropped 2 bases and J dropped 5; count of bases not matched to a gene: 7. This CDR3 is CASSLTGQANTGELFF. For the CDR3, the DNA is TGTGCCAGCAGTTTAACGGGACAGGCCAATACCGGGGAGCTGTTTTTT.

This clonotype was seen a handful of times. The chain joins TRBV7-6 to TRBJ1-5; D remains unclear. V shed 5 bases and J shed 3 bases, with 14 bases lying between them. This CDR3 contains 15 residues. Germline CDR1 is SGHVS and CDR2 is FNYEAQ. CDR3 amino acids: CASSTSGPYNQPQHF. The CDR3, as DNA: TGTGCCAGCAGCACCTCCGGGCCCTACAATCAGCCCCAGCATTTT.

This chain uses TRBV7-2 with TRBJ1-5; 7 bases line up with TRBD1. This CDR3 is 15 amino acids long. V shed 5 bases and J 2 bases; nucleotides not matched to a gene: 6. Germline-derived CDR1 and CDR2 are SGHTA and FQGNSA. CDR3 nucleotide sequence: TGTGCCAGCAGCCAAGACAGGGCCCGCAATCAGCCCCAGCATTTT. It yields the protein CASSQDRARNQPQHF. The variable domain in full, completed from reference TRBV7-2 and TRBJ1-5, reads GAGVSQSPSNKVTEKGKDVELRCDPISGHTALYWYRQSLGQGLEFLIYFQGNSAPDKSGLPSDRFSAERTGGSVSTLTIQRTQQEDSAVYLCASSQDRARNQPQHFGDGTRLSIL.

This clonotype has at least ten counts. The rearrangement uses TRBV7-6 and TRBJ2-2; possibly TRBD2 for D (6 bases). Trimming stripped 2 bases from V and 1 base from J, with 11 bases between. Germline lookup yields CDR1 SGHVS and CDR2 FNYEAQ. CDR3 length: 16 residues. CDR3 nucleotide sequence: TGTGCCAGCAGCTTAACCCTCGGGGGGAACACCGGGGAGCTGTTTTTT. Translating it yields CASSLTLGGNTGELFF.

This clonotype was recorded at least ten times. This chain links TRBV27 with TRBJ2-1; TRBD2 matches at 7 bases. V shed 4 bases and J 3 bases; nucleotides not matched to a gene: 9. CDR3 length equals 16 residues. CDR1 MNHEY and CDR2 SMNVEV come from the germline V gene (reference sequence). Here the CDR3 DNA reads TGTGCCAGCAGTTCCCCGAGCGGGGTGCTCTACAATGAGCAGTTCTTC. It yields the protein CASSSPSGVLYNEQFF.

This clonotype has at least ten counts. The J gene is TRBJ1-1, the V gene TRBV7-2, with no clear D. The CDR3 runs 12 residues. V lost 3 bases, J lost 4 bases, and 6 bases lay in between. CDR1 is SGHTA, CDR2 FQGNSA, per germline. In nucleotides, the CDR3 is TGTGCCAGCAGCTTGAGTCTCACTGAAGCTTTCTTT. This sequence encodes CASSLSLTEAFF. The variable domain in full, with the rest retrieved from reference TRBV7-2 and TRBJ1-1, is GAGVSQSPSNKVTEKGKDVELRCDPISGHTALYWYRQSLGQGLEFLIYFQGNSAPDKSGLPSDRFSAERTGGSVSTLTIQRTQQEDSAVYLCASSLSLTEAFFGQGTRLTVV.

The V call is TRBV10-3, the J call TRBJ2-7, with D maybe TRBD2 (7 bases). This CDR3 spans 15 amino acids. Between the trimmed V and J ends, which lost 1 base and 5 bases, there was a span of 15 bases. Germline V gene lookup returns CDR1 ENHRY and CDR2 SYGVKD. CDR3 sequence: CAISELGGGADEQYV. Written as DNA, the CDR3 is TGTGCCATCAGTGAGTTAGGAGGGGGGGCCGACGAGCAGTACGTC.

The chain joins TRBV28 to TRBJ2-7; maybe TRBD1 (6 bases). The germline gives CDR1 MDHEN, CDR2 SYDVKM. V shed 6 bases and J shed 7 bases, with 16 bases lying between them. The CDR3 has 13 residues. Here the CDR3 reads CASRSPGTLEQYV. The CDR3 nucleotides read TGTGCCAGCAGATCTCCCGGGACACTTGAGCAGTACGTC.

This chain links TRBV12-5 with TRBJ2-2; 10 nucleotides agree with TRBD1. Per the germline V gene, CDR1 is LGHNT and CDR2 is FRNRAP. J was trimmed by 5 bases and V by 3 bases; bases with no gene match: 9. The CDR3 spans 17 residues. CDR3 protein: CASGFIAAGQGTGELFF. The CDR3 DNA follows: TGTGCTAGTGGTTTTATAGCTGCGGGACAGGGGACCGGGGAGCTGTTTTTT.

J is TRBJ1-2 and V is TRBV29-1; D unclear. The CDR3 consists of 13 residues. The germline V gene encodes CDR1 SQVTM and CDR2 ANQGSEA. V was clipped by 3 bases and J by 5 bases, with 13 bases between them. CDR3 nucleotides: TGCAGCGTTGATAGCAAAGGGCTGTATGGCTACACCTTC. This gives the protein CSVDSKGLYGYTF.

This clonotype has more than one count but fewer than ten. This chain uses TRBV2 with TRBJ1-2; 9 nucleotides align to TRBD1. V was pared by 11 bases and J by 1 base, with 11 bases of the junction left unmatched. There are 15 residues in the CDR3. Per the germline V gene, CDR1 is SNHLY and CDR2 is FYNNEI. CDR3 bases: TGTGCCTACCGACCGGGACAGGGATATAACTATGGCTACACCTTC. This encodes CAYRPGQGYNYGYTF.

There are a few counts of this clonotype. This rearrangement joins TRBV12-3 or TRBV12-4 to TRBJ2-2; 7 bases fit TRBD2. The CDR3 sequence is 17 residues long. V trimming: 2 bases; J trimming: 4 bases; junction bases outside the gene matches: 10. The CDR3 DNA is TGTGCCAGCAGTTTACCCCCAACGGGGGGAGGCACCGGGGAGCTGTTTTTT. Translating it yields CASSLPPTGGGTGELFF.

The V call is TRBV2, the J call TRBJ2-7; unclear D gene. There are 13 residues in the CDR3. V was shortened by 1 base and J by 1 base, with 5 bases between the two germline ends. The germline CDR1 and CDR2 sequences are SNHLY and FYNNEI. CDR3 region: CASSEVHSYEQYV. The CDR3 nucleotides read TGTGCCAGCAGTGAAGTCCATTCCTACGAGCAGTACGTC.